These 21 T cell receptor beta chains were sequenced from one sample in a study of neoadjuvant nivolumab and ipilimumab in lung cancer (dated by TCRdb to the early 2020s). Library creation used the immunoSEQ multiplex PCR assay. TCRdb holds this immuneACCESS table with in-frame rearrangements only. Some clones are missing; in checked studies, unresolved V genes explain under half, and the rest has no known cause. The sample table holds approximately 40,000 clones, of which about 91% were seen once. The ten biggest clones cover approximately 3.3% of the sample. Explained via the paper, the time point label denotes: pretherapy, before neoadjuvant immune checkpoint inhibitors. The starting material was peripheral blood, obtained before neoadjuvant nivolumab, alone or with ipilimumab. These receptors were obtained from an adult with non-small cell lung cancer.

Here the CDR3 DNA reads TGTGCCATCAGTGAGTTGGGAACCGGGGAGCTGTTTTTT. It encodes CAISELGTGELFF. J is TRBJ2-2 and V is TRBV10-3; D is ambiguous. The ends were cut back, 1 base at V and 5 bases at J, with 5 bases in the middle. Germline lookup yields CDR1 ENHRY and CDR2 SYGVKD. The CDR3 runs to 13 residues.

The chain couples TRBV7-9 to TRBJ1-5; 9 bases agree with TRBD1. Germline V gives CDR1 SEHNR, CDR2 FQNEAQ (reference sequence). The CDR3 sequence is 15 residues long. V lost 2 bases to trimming and J lost 7 bases; unmatched junction nucleotides: 6. The CDR3 DNA sequence: TGTGCCAGCAGCTTAACAGGGGGCGAGGGGCAGCCCCAGCATTTT. Protein product: CASSLTGGEGQPQHF.

The J gene is TRBJ2-3, the V gene TRBV25-1; possible D gene TRBD1, 5 bases. In germline, CDR1 is MGHDK, CDR2 SYGVNS. This CDR3 has 15 residues. Between the trimmed V and J ends, which lost 3 bases and 2 bases, there was a span of 12 bases. The DNA for the CDR3 is TGTGCCAGCAGTGATACAGGTTCGGACACAGATACGCAGTATTTT. It is translated as CASSDTGSDTDTQYF. Full variable domain (rest looked up from reference TRBV25-1 and TRBJ2-3): EADIYQTPRYLVIGTGKKITLECSQTMGHDKMYWYQQDPGMELHLIHYSYGVNSTEKGDLSSESTVSRIRTEHFPLTLESARPSHTSQYLCASSDTGSDTDTQYFGPGTRLTVL.

V is TRBV6-6 and J is TRBJ2-7, with 8 bases aligning to TRBD1. Trimming at V came to 4 bases and at J to 2 bases, leaving 10 bases not matched to a gene. Germline-derived CDR1 and CDR2 are MNHNY and SVGAGI (reference sequence). The CDR3 has 16 amino acids. The CDR3 DNA reads TGTGCCAGCAGTTTCCCTCCGGACAGGGCCGCCTACGAGCAGTACTTC. This encodes CASSFPPDRAAYEQYF.

The rearrangement uses TRBV5-1 and TRBJ1-1, with D hard to call. The germline gives CDR1 SGHRS, CDR2 YFSETQ. The CDR3 covers 15 residues. V was shortened by 0 bases and J by 7 bases, with 16 bases between the two germline ends. The CDR3 sequence is CASSLVAVGRDEAFF. DNA for the CDR3: TGCGCCAGCAGCTTGGTGGCGGTTGGTCGTGATGAAGCTTTCTTT.

The chain carries TRBV6-5 and TRBJ2-7; maybe TRBD2 (6 bases). The V end lost 5 bases, the J end lost 3 bases, and 11 bases lay between the germline ends. Germline V gene lookup returns CDR1 MNHEY and CDR2 SVGAGI. CDR3 length: 13 residues. The CDR3 reads CASSAAGLYEQYF. In DNA form, the CDR3 reads TGTGCCAGCAGTGCTGCGGGACTCTACGAGCAGTACTTC.

The chain employs TRBV7-2 and TRBJ1-1; possibly TRBD1 for D (6 bases). Trimming stripped 4 bases from V and 4 bases from J, with 13 bases between. Per germline, CDR1 SGHTA and CDR2 FQGNSA. The CDR3 runs to 14 residues. CDR3 coding DNA: TGTGCCAGCAGCTCGCAGACAGGTACCACTGAAGCTTTCTTT. Translating it yields CASSSQTGTTEAFF.

The chain employs TRBV18 and TRBJ1-5; D call uncertain. The CDR3 is 16 amino acids. Germline V lookup: CDR1 KGHSH, CDR2 LQKENI. V lost 3 bases to trimming and J lost 0 bases, with 12 bases between them. Written as DNA, the CDR3 is TGTGCCAGCTCACCCCCCCCCGGGGATAGCAATCAGCCCCAGCATTTT. It codes for CASSPPPGDSNQPQHF.

V is TRBV5-1 and J is TRBJ2-3, with 8 bases fitting TRBD1. The junction had 5 bases not matched to a gene; V was cut back by 6 bases and J by 2 bases. Germline V gene data show CDR1 as SGHRS and CDR2 as YFSETQ. This CDR3 region has 14 residues. This chain's CDR3 is CASTRTGSTDTQYF. The CDR3 nucleotides are TGCGCCAGCACCCGGACAGGGTCCACAGATACGCAGTATTTT.

The rearrangement joins TRBV2 to TRBJ2-3; 11 bases match TRBD2. The CDR3 runs 16 residues. J was trimmed by 0 bases and V by 5 bases; bases with no gene match: 4. Germline V lookup: CDR1 SNHLY, CDR2 FYNNEI. DNA for the CDR3: TGTGCCAGCAGTTCGACTAGCGGGACTAGCACAGATACGCAGTATTTT. Its translation: CASSSTSGTSTDTQYF.

The chain recombines TRBV7-3 with TRBJ2-1; 8 nucleotides line up with TRBD2. With V trimmed by 2 bases and J by 13 bases, 13 bases remained unmatched. The V gene's germline CDR1 is SGHTA and CDR2 FQGTGA. The CDR3 sequence is 15 residues long. The CDR3 loop reads CASSLGVAGTSGQFF. The DNA for the CDR3 is TGTGCCAGCAGCTTAGGGGTAGCGGGGACCTCAGGACAGTTCTTC.

The chain joins TRBV6-6 to TRBJ2-7; D gene uncertain. The CDR3 sequence is 13 residues long. Germline V gene lookup returns CDR1 MNHNY and CDR2 SVGAGI (reference sequence). Trimming pared 2 bases from V and 1 base from J, leaving 6 bases between. CDR3 nucleotides: TGTGCCAGCAGTTACCCTAGTTCCTACGAGCAGTACTTC. Protein: CASSYPSSYEQYF.

This clone occurred once. This CDR3 is CASSVESGTRAYEQYF. The CDR3 DNA reads as TGTGCCAGCAGCGTAGAAAGTGGGACTCGAGCCTACGAGCAGTACTTC. The chain carries TRBV9 and TRBJ2-7, with TRBD2 as a possible D gene (6 bases). The CDR3 extends over 16 amino acids. Trimming stripped 0 bases from V and 2 bases from J, with 15 bases between. The germline V gene has CDR1 SGDLS and CDR2 YYNGEE.

The chain combines TRBV7-9 with TRBJ2-3; 11 bases map to TRBD1. The length of the CDR3 is 17 residues. Germline CDR1 SEHNR, CDR2 FQNEAQ (reference sequence). V dropped 5 bases and J dropped 1; count of bases not matched to a gene: 8. CDR3 in amino acids: CASSRGQGEDGTDTQYF. The DNA of the CDR3 is TGTGCCAGCAGCCGGGGACAGGGGGAAGATGGCACAGATACGCAGTATTTT.

The V gene is TRBV5-1, the J gene TRBJ2-3; the D is unclear. The germline CDR1 and CDR2 sequences are SGHRS and YFSETQ. Trimming took off 0 bases at V and 3 bases at J, with 14 bases between the two ends. The length of the CDR3 is 16 residues. The CDR3 bases are TGCGCCAGCAGCTTGGGCAACTCACCATCTACAGATACGCAGTATTTT. It is translated as CASSLGNSPSTDTQYF.

There are a few counts of this clone. CDR3 loop: CAISGNTGELFF. CDR3 DNA: TGTGCCATCAGTGGGAACACCGGGGAGCTGTTTTTT. This chain uses TRBV10-3 with TRBJ2-2; D is ambiguous. With 4 bases removed from V and 1 base from J, the gap between germline ends came to 1 base. CDR1 ENHRY and CDR2 SYGVKD come from the germline V gene. This CDR3 has 12 residues.

The chain recombines TRBV11-3 with TRBJ2-3; the D gene is possibly TRBD1 (6 bases). The CDR3 runs 16 residues. Trimming stripped 1 base from V and 2 bases from J, with 13 bases between. Germline V lookup: CDR1 SGHNT, CDR2 YENEEA. The CDR3 DNA sequence: TGTGCCAGCAGCTTAGCGGGCAGGGGTTACACAGATACGCAGTATTTT. It yields the protein CASSLAGRGYTDTQYF.

CDR3 sequence (DNA): TGCGCCAGCAGCGGGACTAGCGGGAGCACAGATACGCAGTATTTT. This sequence encodes CASSGTSGSTDTQYF. This sequence joins TRBV5-1 and TRBJ2-3; TRBD2 aligns across 12 bases. J was trimmed by 0 bases and V by 4 bases; bases with no gene match: 0. Germline V CDR1 and CDR2: SGHRS, YFSETQ. This CDR3 comprises 15 residues.

The gene calls are TRBV29-1 and TRBJ2-2; D unclear. This CDR3 spans 14 amino acids. The ends were cut back, 4 bases at V and 1 base at J, with 10 bases in the middle. In germline, CDR1 is SQVTM, CDR2 ANQGSEA. This CDR3 reads CSVVGSLNTGELFF. DNA for the CDR3: TGCAGCGTTGTTGGCAGTTTGAACACCGGGGAGCTGTTTTTT.

Here the CDR3 reads CASSPHSGTSDNEQFF. The CDR3 DNA is TGTGCCAGCAGTCCTCATTCCGGGACTAGCGACAATGAGCAGTTCTTC. V gene TRBV28 combines with J gene TRBJ2-1, with TRBD2 identical over 10 bases. V was clipped by 5 bases and J by 5 bases; unmatched bases: 9. The CDR3 spans 16 residues. CDR1 MDHEN and CDR2 SYDVKM come from the germline V gene.

In its sample, this clone was seen a few times. This CDR3 reads CASSLGVSGVYNEQFF. As DNA, the CDR3 is TGTGCCAGCAGCTTAGGGGTTAGCGGGGTGTACAATGAGCAGTTCTTC. V gene TRBV11-2 combines with J gene TRBJ2-1; 8 nucleotides line up with TRBD2. From germline, CDR1 is SGHAT and CDR2 FQNNGV. V shed 1 base, J shed 4 bases, and the junction held 6 bases outside the gene matches. CDR3 length: 16 amino acids.